What follows are 14 T cell receptor beta chains derived from one specimen sequenced in a study of monozygotic twins with inflammatory bowel disease. TCRdb reprocessed the 5' RACE reads, with one entry per CDR3 protein and no DNA. There are about 150,000 distinct CDR3 sequences in the sample, with roughly 1.2% held by the top ten. Material: blood. The receptors stem from a human donor with ulcerative colitis or Crohn's disease, or a healthy co-twin of an affected twin (not recorded which).

The chain carries TRBV27 and TRBJ2-7. CDR1 is MNHEY, CDR2 SMNVEV, per germline (reference sequence). The CDR3 runs 13 residues. This CDR3 reads CASSFGRSYEQYF.

The rearrangement uses TRBV6-1 and TRBJ2-7; TCRdb's D gene call, TRBD2, goes unchecked for lack of DNA. The CDR3 contains 15 residues. CDR1 and CDR2 (germline): MNHNS, SASEGT. The CDR3 loop reads CACTQGRGVRYEQYF.

The rearrangement uses TRBV10-3 and TRBJ2-7; there is no DNA to check the TCRdb D call of TRBD2. This CDR3 region has 16 residues. The germline V gene encodes CDR1 ENHRY and CDR2 SYGVKD. CDR3 loop: CAISESRLAGPYEQYF.

This chain connects TRBV7-8 to TRBJ1-5. The CDR3 is 15 residues long. Germline V gene sequence: CDR1 SGHVS, CDR2 FQNEAQ. The CDR3 sequence: CASSLLPESNQPQHF.

This chain joins TRBV19 and TRBJ2-2; the TCRdb call, TRBD1, lacks DNA for checking. The germline V gene encodes CDR1 LNHDA and CDR2 SQIVND (reference sequence). This CDR3 is 16 amino acids long. This CDR3 is CASSFLRGANTGELFF. Combining the CDR3 with reference TRBV19 and TRBJ2-2 gives the whole variable domain DGGITQSPKYLFRKEGQNVTLSCEQNLNHDAMYWYRQDPGQGLRLIYYSQIVNDFQKGDIAEGYSVSREKKESFPLTVTSAQKNPTAFYLCASSFLRGANTGELFFGEGSRLTVL.

The CDR3 sequence is CASSLGTIGYTDTQYF. The chain is built from TRBV11-2 and TRBJ2-3; the D call of TRBD1 rests on TCRdb alone, since no DNA is present to check it. CDR3 length: 16 residues. CDR1 SGHAT and CDR2 FQNNGV come from the germline V gene.

V gene TRBV30 combines with J gene TRBJ1-5. This CDR3 has 16 residues. Germline lookup yields CDR1 GTSNPN and CDR2 SVGIG (reference sequence). CDR3 region: CAWSGRVGWGNQPQHF.

The chain combines TRBV10-3 with TRBJ1-5; TCRdb gives TRBD1 as the D gene, but with no DNA this cannot be confirmed. The CDR3 is made up of 16 amino acids. Germline V gene data show CDR1 as ENHRY and CDR2 as SYGVKD. This CDR3 is CAISELGGLGNQPQHF.

The chain carries TRBV12-3 or TRBV12-4 and TRBJ1-5. The CDR3 length is 15 residues. CDR3 protein: CASRVGGVSNQPQHF.

The chain recombines TRBV5-1 with TRBJ1-1. The germline V gene has CDR1 SGHRS and CDR2 YFSETQ. This CDR3 is 15 amino acids long. The CDR3 is CASSLGRLLNTEAFF. Full variable domain (remainder filled in from reference TRBV5-1 and TRBJ1-1): KAGVTQTPRYLIKTRGQQVTLSCSPISGHRSVSWYQQTPGQGLQFLFEYFSETQRNKGNFPGRFSGRQFSNSRSEMNVSTLELGDSALYLCASSLGRLLNTEAFFGQGTRLTVV.

This chain connects TRBV7-9 to TRBJ1-3; TCRdb selects TRBD1, and the lack of DNA leaves this call unchecked. The germline V gene encodes CDR1 SEHNR and CDR2 FQNEAQ (reference sequence). The length of the CDR3 is 16 residues. Here the CDR3 reads CASSLGLGPSGNTIYF.

The chain links TRBV5-1 to TRBJ2-5; TCRdb's D call, TRBD1, is unchecked because there is no DNA. The CDR3 is 14 residues long. Germline-derived CDR1 and CDR2 are SGHRS and YFSETQ. CDR3: CASAIQGSQETQYF.

This chain uses TRBV19 with TRBJ2-7; TCRdb's assignment of TRBD1 cannot be checked, as there is no DNA. The CDR3 runs to 14 residues. Germline values: CDR1 LNHDA, CDR2 SQIVND (reference sequence). Here the CDR3 reads CASSIKQGHYEQYF.

The rearrangement uses TRBV3-1 and TRBJ1-1. Looked up from germline, CDR1 is LGHDT and CDR2 is YNNKEL (reference sequence). The length of the CDR3 is 11 residues. This CDR3 reads CASSQAVEAFF.